This paragraph covers one T cell receptor beta chain sequence. Authors' processing steps: It was from reference gene primer amplification that nucleated cell counts were estimated. Produced via immunoSEQ multiplex PCR; TCRdb's table is partial and in-frame only. D and trimming come from the DNA, and the V and J calls and clone size come from that table. The sample holds 87,000 or so clones, about 87% seen once. This entry belongs to a study of blood T cell repertoires in COVID-19. Overall study: The United States, Italy and Spain supplied acute and convalescent COVID-19 samples. PBMCs, B-cell-depleted T cells, or T cells were the source of the cDNA or gDNA that made up the material.

CDR1 and CDR2 (germline): SEHNR, FQNEAQ (reference sequence). This CDR3 is 17 amino acids long. V lost 5 bases and J 3 bases, leaving 21 bases between the germline ends. The source is a man of 80 years or more with acute or convalescent COVID-19. This chain links TRBV7-9 with TRBJ2-3; the D gene is possibly TRBD1 (6 bases). The source material was peripheral blood. The CDR3 spells CASSATSGARTTDTQYF. The CDR3 bases are TGTGCCAGCAGCGCGACCTCAGGGGCGCGTACTACAGATACGCAGTATTTT. Filled out from reference TRBV7-9 and TRBJ2-3, the complete variable domain reads DTGVSQNPRHKITKRGQNVTFRCDPISEHNRLYWYRQTLGQGPEFLTYFQNEAQLEKSRLLSDRFSAERPKGSFSTLEIQRTEQGDSAMYLCASSATSGARTTDTQYFGPGTRLTVL.